A selection of T cell receptor beta chains follows, all from one sample in a study of shared clonotypes between healthy human individuals. Method: immunoSEQ multiplex PCR; TCRdb's copy keeps in-frame clones and lacks some. The table includes 550,000 to 850,000 clones, around 67% detected once. The sample taken for sequencing was memory CD4+ T cells sorted from blood. The receptor source for this set is a woman in her thirties in good health. Each CDR3 is given with its conserved first and last residue. Each record gives: V gene, clone size, D gene, J gene, CDR3 protein, CDR3 DNA. A D gene is named only where the DNA matches it firmly. Some rows have no size entry. The others give once, few or many, or a class for an expanded clone.

v_gene: TRBV6-5
abundance: .
d_gene: .
j_gene: TRBJ2-5
CDR3aa: CASSPGGGYQETQYF
CDR3nt: TGTGCCAGCAGCCCCGGGGGCGGGTACCAAGAGACCCAGTACTTC

v_gene: TRBV5-5
abundance: .
d_gene: .
j_gene: TRBJ1-5
CDR3aa: CASSLDPDQPQHF
CDR3nt: TGTGCCAGCAGCTTAGACCCCGATCAGCCCCAGCATTTT

v_gene: TRBV11-2
abundance: .
d_gene: .
j_gene: TRBJ2-2
CDR3aa: CASSLRTEITGELFF
CDR3nt: TGTGCCAGCAGCTTGAGGACAGAGATCACCGGGGAGCTGTTTTTT

v_gene: TRBV5-1
abundance: .
d_gene: .
j_gene: TRBJ2-3
CDR3aa: CASSPDSTSTDTQYF
CDR3nt: TGCGCCAGCAGCCCGGACAGCACTAGCACAGATACGCAGTATTTT

v_gene: TRBV7-8
abundance: .
d_gene: .
j_gene: TRBJ2-3
CDR3aa: CASSPRPVSTDTQYF
CDR3nt: TGTGCCAGCAGCCCACGCCCAGTTAGCACAGATACGCAGTATTTT

v_gene: TRBV19
abundance: .
d_gene: .
j_gene: TRBJ1-1
CDR3aa: CASSTVTWTYTEAFF
CDR3nt: TGTGCCAGTAGTACGGTAACTTGGACGTACACTGAAGCTTTCTTT

v_gene: TRBV6-5
abundance: .
d_gene: TRBD1
j_gene: TRBJ1-2
CDR3aa: CASSYSKGQGAGYTF
CDR3nt: TGTGCCAGCAGTTACTCGAAGGGACAGGGGGCTGGCTACACCTTC

v_gene: TRBV10-1
abundance: many
d_gene: .
j_gene: TRBJ1-2
CDR3aa: CASSERLKRGYTF
CDR3nt: TGCGCCAGCAGTGAGAGGCTTAAAAGAGGCTACACCTTC

v_gene: TRBV19
abundance: .
d_gene: .
j_gene: TRBJ2-2
CDR3aa: CASSLETNTGELFF
CDR3nt: TGTGCCAGTAGTTTAGAAACGAACACCGGGGAGCTGTTTTTT

v_gene: TRBV28
abundance: .
d_gene: .
j_gene: TRBJ1-1
CDR3aa: CASSFVGGVDTEAFF
CDR3nt: TGTGCCAGCAGTTTCGTTGGGGGCGTGGACACTGAAGCTTTCTTT

v_gene: TRBV10-2
abundance: .
d_gene: TRBD2
j_gene: TRBJ2-1
CDR3aa: CASGGEGLADYNEQFF
CDR3nt: TGCGCCAGCGGGGGGGAGGGCCTAGCGGATTACAATGAGCAGTTCTTC

v_gene: TRBV27
abundance: .
d_gene: TRBD1
j_gene: TRBJ1-1
CDR3aa: CASSLSQGAVTEAFF
CDR3nt: TGTGCCAGCAGTTTAAGTCAGGGGGCGGTCACTGAAGCTTTCTTT

v_gene: TRBV5-1
abundance: .
d_gene: .
j_gene: TRBJ2-3
CDR3aa: CASSFRADTQYF
CDR3nt: TGCGCCAGCAGCTTCAGGGCAGATACGCAGTATTTT

v_gene: TRBV6-5
abundance: .
d_gene: .
j_gene: TRBJ1-2
CDR3aa: CASSRQGYGYTF
CDR3nt: TGTGCCAGCAGTCGCCAGGGTTATGGCTACACCTTC

v_gene: TRBV5-6
abundance: .
d_gene: .
j_gene: TRBJ2-7
CDR3aa: CASSPGGQGRREQYF
CDR3nt: TGTGCCAGCAGCCCGGGAGGCCAGGGGAGGCGGGAGCAGTACTTC

v_gene: TRBV4-1
abundance: .
d_gene: TRBD2
j_gene: TRBJ2-1
CDR3aa: CASSQGLAGPSSYNEQFF
CDR3nt: TGCGCCAGCAGCCAGGGACTAGCGGGACCTAGCTCCTACAATGAGCAGTTCTTC

v_gene: TRBV28
abundance: .
d_gene: .
j_gene: TRBJ2-1
CDR3aa: CASRVPGNEQFF
CDR3nt: TGTGCCAGCAGAGTTCCCGGCAATGAGCAGTTCTTC

v_gene: TRBV10-3
abundance: .
d_gene: .
j_gene: TRBJ2-2
CDR3aa: CASSLFGPGELFF
CDR3nt: TGTGCCAGCAGTTTATTCGGACCCGGGGAGCTGTTTTTT

v_gene: TRBV6-5
abundance: .
d_gene: .
j_gene: TRBJ1-1
CDR3aa: CASFSLGQNTEAFF
CDR3nt: TGTGCCAGCTTTTCGCTGGGACAGAACACTGAAGCTTTCTTT

v_gene: TRBV11-2
abundance: .
d_gene: .
j_gene: TRBJ1-2
CDR3aa: CASSLGVGSAVRGYTF
CDR3nt: TGTGCCAGCAGCTTAGGAGTAGGGTCGGCCGTAAGAGGCTACACCTTC

v_gene: TRBV29-1
abundance: .
d_gene: .
j_gene: TRBJ2-2
CDR3aa: CSAGDVGPLNTGELFF
CDR3nt: TGCAGCGCCGGAGATGTAGGGCCGCTGAACACCGGGGAGCTGTTTTTT

v_gene: TRBV19
abundance: .
d_gene: .
j_gene: TRBJ2-1
CDR3aa: CASSFALYNEQFF
CDR3nt: TGTGCCAGTTCCTTTGCACTCTACAATGAGCAGTTCTTC

v_gene: TRBV4-1
abundance: .
d_gene: .
j_gene: TRBJ2-7
CDR3aa: CASSQDNYYEQYF
CDR3nt: TGCGCCAGCAGCCAAGATAATTACTACGAGCAGTACTTC

v_gene: TRBV7-8
abundance: .
d_gene: TRBD1
j_gene: TRBJ2-6
CDR3aa: CASRTGGAGANVLTF
CDR3nt: TGTGCCAGCAGGACAGGGGGCGCTGGGGCCAACGTCCTGACTTTC

v_gene: TRBV28
abundance: .
d_gene: .
j_gene: TRBJ1-2
CDR3aa: CASSSREGSYGYTF
CDR3nt: TGTGCCAGCAGCTCGCGGGAGGGGAGTTATGGCTACACCTTC

v_gene: TRBV2
abundance: few
d_gene: TRBD1
j_gene: TRBJ1-1
CDR3aa: CETQGARLSTEAFF
CDR3nt: TGTGAAACACAGGGGGCGCGATTATCCACTGAAGCTTTCTTT

v_gene: TRBV11-2
abundance: .
d_gene: .
j_gene: TRBJ2-2
CDR3aa: CASSQGGGGELFF
CDR3nt: TGTGCCAGCAGCCAAGGCGGTGGCGGGGAGCTGTTTTTT

v_gene: TRBV6-5
abundance: .
d_gene: TRBD1
j_gene: TRBJ2-5
CDR3aa: CASSRDRGEETQYF
CDR3nt: TGTGCCAGCAGCCGAGACAGGGGGGAAGAGACCCAGTACTTC

v_gene: TRBV28
abundance: .
d_gene: TRBD2
j_gene: TRBJ2-7
CDR3aa: CASSTPAGASRAYEQYF
CDR3nt: TGTGCCAGCAGTACCCCAGCGGGAGCTTCCCGAGCCTACGAGCAGTACTTC

v_gene: TRBV11-2
abundance: .
d_gene: .
j_gene: TRBJ2-7
CDR3aa: CASSSPPRHEQYF
CDR3nt: TGTGCCAGCAGCTCCCCGCCCCGGCACGAGCAGTACTTC

v_gene: TRBV7-9
abundance: .
d_gene: .
j_gene: TRBJ2-2
CDR3aa: CASSPPGTNTGELFF
CDR3nt: TGTGCCAGCAGCCCCCCGGGGACGAACACCGGGGAGCTGTTTTTT

v_gene: TRBV2
abundance: .
d_gene: TRBD2
j_gene: TRBJ2-1
CDR3aa: CASSNGLAGYNEQFF
CDR3nt: TGTGCCAGCAGTAACGGACTAGCGGGCTACAATGAGCAGTTCTTC

v_gene: TRBV18
abundance: .
d_gene: TRBD1
j_gene: TRBJ1-2
CDR3aa: CASSPGTALNYGYTF
CDR3nt: TGTGCCAGCTCACCCGGGACAGCCCTTAACTATGGCTACACCTTC

v_gene: TRBV5-1
abundance: few
d_gene: TRBD1
j_gene: TRBJ1-1
CDR3aa: CASSLGQGENEAFF
CDR3nt: TGCGCCAGCAGCTTGGGGCAGGGGGAGAATGAAGCTTTCTTT

v_gene: TRBV5-1
abundance: .
d_gene: .
j_gene: TRBJ2-5
CDR3aa: CASSLGQETQYF
CDR3nt: TGCGCCAGCAGCTTGGGCCAAGAGACCCAGTACTTC

v_gene: TRBV27
abundance: .
d_gene: .
j_gene: TRBJ1-4
CDR3aa: CASGVFGENEKLFF
CDR3nt: TGTGCCAGCGGAGTGTTTGGAGAAAATGAAAAACTGTTTTTT

v_gene: TRBV6-1
abundance: .
d_gene: TRBD2
j_gene: TRBJ2-5
CDR3aa: CASSAGRVQETQYF
CDR3nt: TGTGCCAGCAGCGCAGGGAGGGTGCAAGAGACCCAGTACTTC

v_gene: TRBV11-3
abundance: .
d_gene: .
j_gene: TRBJ2-7
CDR3aa: CASPSTVRGFYEQYF
CDR3nt: TGTGCCAGCCCATCGACGGTCAGGGGCTTCTACGAGCAGTACTTC

v_gene: TRBV27
abundance: .
d_gene: .
j_gene: TRBJ2-5
CDR3aa: CASSLKWRRAQETQYF
CDR3nt: TGTGCCAGCAGTTTGAAGTGGCGCCGGGCCCAAGAGACCCAGTACTTC

v_gene: TRBV2
abundance: .
d_gene: TRBD1
j_gene: TRBJ1-2
CDR3aa: CARKGQSYGYTF
CDR3nt: TGTGCCAGGAAGGGACAGAGCTATGGCTACACCTTC

v_gene: TRBV19
abundance: .
d_gene: TRBD1
j_gene: TRBJ2-3
CDR3aa: CASRGTGISTDTQYF
CDR3nt: TGTGCCAGTAGAGGGACAGGGATTAGCACAGATACGCAGTATTTT

v_gene: TRBV28
abundance: .
d_gene: .
j_gene: TRBJ2-5
CDR3aa: CASSSEGYQETQYF
CDR3nt: TGTGCCAGCAGTTCCGAAGGGTATCAAGAGACCCAGTACTTC

v_gene: TRBV7-6
abundance: .
d_gene: TRBD1
j_gene: TRBJ1-1
CDR3aa: CASSPGQGNTEAFF
CDR3nt: TGTGCCAGCAGCCCCGGACAGGGGAACACTGAAGCTTTCTTT